Each of the 3 T cell receptor beta chains below was sequenced from the same sample in a study of early T cells in non-severe SARS-CoV-2 infection. MiXCR, applied by TCRdb to the 5' RACE reads, yields one record per CDR3 protein. The sample has tens of thousands of distinct CDR3 sequences; roughly 5.7% are singletons. Sequenced: whole blood. Receptor source: an adult who was a healthcare worker with PCR-confirmed SARS-CoV-2 infection or an uninfected control (not recorded which).

In its sample, this clonotype was seen a few times. This chain joins TRBV5-6 and TRBJ2-1, with D tentatively TRBD1 (5 bases). Between the trimmed V and J ends, which lost 0 bases and 10 bases, there was a span of 17 bases. The CDR3 has 15 residues. Germline CDR1 reads SGHDT; CDR2 reads YYEEEE. Here the CDR3 DNA reads TGTGCCAGCAGCTTGGAGAATCGGTTAGGGGCGGAGCAGTTCTTC. The encoded protein is CASSLENRLGAEQFF.

As to this clonotype: This could be a read error, since a much larger clone is one nucleotide away. The rearrangement links TRBV7-6 to TRBJ2-7; maybe TRBD1 (5 bases). The V gene's germline CDR1 is SGHVS and CDR2 FNYEAQ. CDR3 length: 15 amino acids. CDR3: CASSLETAISSEKYF. CDR3 nucleotides: TGTGCCAGCAGCTTGGAGACAGCTATTAGTTCCGAGAAGTACTTC.

V and J are TRBV28 and TRBJ2-5, with 8 bases lining up with TRBD1. The CDR3 contains 14 residues. The V segment lost 1 base and the J segment 6 bases; nucleotides outside the gene matches: 4. From germline, CDR1 is MDHEN and CDR2 SYDVKM. CDR3 residues: CASSLYQGAKTQYF. The CDR3 DNA follows: TGTGCCAGCAGTTTATATCAGGGGGCGAAGACCCAGTACTTC.